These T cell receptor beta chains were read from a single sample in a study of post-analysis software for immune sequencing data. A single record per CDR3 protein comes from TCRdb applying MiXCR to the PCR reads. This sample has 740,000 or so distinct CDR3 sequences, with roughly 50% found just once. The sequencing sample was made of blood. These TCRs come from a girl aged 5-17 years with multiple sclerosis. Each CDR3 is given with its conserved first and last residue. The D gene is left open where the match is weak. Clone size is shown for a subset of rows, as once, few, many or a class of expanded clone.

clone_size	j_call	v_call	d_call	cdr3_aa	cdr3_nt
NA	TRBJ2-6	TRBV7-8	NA	CASSLGRIWGANVLTF	TGTGCCAGCAGCTTAGGCCGGATTTGGGGGGCCAACGTCCTGACTTTC
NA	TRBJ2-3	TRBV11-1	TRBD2	CASTTSGGDISALPRDPDTQYF	TGTGCCAGCACCACTAGCGGGGGAGACATCAGCGCCCTCCCCCGGGATCCGGATACGCAGTATTTT
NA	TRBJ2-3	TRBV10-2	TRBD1	CASNVQGPNTDTQYF	TGCGCCAGTAATGTACAGGGGCCGAACACAGATACGCAGTATTTT
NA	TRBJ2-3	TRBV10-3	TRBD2	CAISFSGGTSDTQYF	TGTGCCATCAGCTTTAGCGGGGGTACGTCAGATACGCAGTATTTT
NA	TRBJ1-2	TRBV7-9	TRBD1	CASSPGDREGGYTF	TGTGCCAGCAGCCCCGGGGACAGGGAGGGCGGCTACACCTTC
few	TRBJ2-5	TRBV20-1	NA	CSASGSRQETQYF	TGCAGTGCTAGTGGTAGCAGGCAAGAGACCCAGTACTTC
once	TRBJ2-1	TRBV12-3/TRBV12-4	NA	CASSLGGYGGSYNEQFF	TGTGCCAGCAGTTTAGGTGGCTACGGGGGCTCCTACAATGAGCAGTTCTTC
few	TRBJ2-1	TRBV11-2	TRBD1	CASSLVGTGGNEQFF	TGTGCCAGCAGCTTAGTTGGGACAGGGGGCAATGAGCAGTTCTTC
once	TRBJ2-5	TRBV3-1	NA	CASSHKRSAGETQYF	TGTGCCAGCAGCCACAAGCGAAGCGCGGGGGAGACCCAGTACTTC
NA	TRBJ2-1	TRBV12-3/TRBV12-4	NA	CASSSGPGGLFYNEQFF	TGTGCCAGCAGTTCCGGGCCGGGCGGCTTATTTTACAATGAGCAGTTCTTC
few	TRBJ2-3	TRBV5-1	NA	CASSPPGLGRGDTQYF	TGCGCCAGCAGCCCTCCGGGACTGGGGCGGGGAGATACGCAGTATTTT
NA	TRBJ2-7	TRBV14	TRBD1	CASSGRSGQGPYEQYF	TGTGCCAGCAGCGGGCGATCGGGACAGGGACCCTACGAGCAGTACTTC
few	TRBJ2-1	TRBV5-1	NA	CASSLDMTSEQFF	TGCGCCAGCAGCTTGGACATGACAAGTGAGCAGTTCTTC
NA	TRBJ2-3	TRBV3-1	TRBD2	CASSLGAGVGTDTQYF	TGTGCCAGCAGCCTTGGAGCGGGAGTTGGAACAGATACGCAGTATTTT
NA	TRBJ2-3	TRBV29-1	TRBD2	CSVRIGGSTDTQYF	TGCAGCGTTCGCATCGGGGGGAGCACAGATACGCAGTATTTT
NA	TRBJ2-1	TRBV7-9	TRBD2	CASSSNSGSPYNEQFF	TGTGCCAGCAGCTCCAATAGCGGGAGTCCCTACAATGAGCAGTTCTTC
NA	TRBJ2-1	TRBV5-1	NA	CASSPSGAMVENEQFF	TGCGCCAGCAGCCCGTCGGGGGCGATGGTTGAAAATGAGCAGTTCTTC
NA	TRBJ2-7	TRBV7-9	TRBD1	CASSKVLGQGTRAYEQYF	TGTGCCAGCAGCAAAGTGTTGGGACAGGGGACTCGGGCCTACGAGCAGTACTTC
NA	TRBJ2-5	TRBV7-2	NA	CASSLERNQETQYF	TGTGCCAGCAGCTTAGAGCGCAACCAAGAGACCCAGTACTTC
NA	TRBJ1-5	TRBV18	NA	CASSLLGEYSNQPQHF	TGTGCCAGCTCACTTCTGGGGGAATATAGCAATCAGCCCCAGCATTTT
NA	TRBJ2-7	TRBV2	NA	CASKVLTGPSYEQYF	TGTGCCAGCAAGGTTCTGACAGGACCCTCCTACGAGCAGTACTTC
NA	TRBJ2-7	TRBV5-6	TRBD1	CASSSDRREQYF	TGTGCCAGCAGTTCGGACAGGCGGGAGCAGTACTTC
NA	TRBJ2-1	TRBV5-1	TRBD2	CASSSERLAGAKQFF	TGCGCCAGCAGCTCGGAGAGGCTAGCGGGAGCTAAGCAGTTCTTC
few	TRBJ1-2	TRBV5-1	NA	CASSPEQGSRVYGYTF	TGCGCCAGCAGCCCGGAACAGGGAAGTCGGGTCTATGGCTACACCTTC
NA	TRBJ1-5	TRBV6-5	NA	CASSRDGPQPQHF	TGTGCCAGCAGTCGGGACGGGCCCCAGCCCCAGCATTTT
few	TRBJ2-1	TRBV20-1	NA	CSARGQNEQFF	TGCAGTGCTAGGGGGCAGAATGAGCAGTTCTTC
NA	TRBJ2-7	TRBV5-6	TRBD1	CASSFGQGTSYEQYF	TGTGCCAGCAGCTTCGGACAGGGGACGTCCTACGAGCAGTACTTC
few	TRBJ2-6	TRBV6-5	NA	CASSFRGAGANVLTF	TGTGCCAGCAGTTTCAGGGGGGCTGGGGCCAACGTCCTGACTTTC
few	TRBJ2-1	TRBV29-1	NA	CSVRSGLLNLGEQFF	TGCAGCGTCCGCTCGGGACTCCTCAATCTGGGTGAGCAGTTCTTC
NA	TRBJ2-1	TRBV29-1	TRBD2	CSVERRLAGEGEQFF	TGCAGCGTTGAAAGGCGTCTAGCGGGAGAGGGTGAGCAGTTCTTC
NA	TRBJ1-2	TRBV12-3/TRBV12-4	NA	CASRVGTVYGYTF	TGTGCCAGCAGAGTAGGGACGGTTTATGGCTACACCTTC
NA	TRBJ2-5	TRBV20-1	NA	CSARLPGPQETQYF	TGCAGTGCTAGATTACCGGGACCTCAAGAGACCCAGTACTTC
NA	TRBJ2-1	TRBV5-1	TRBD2	CASSPGTSWEEQFF	TGCGCCAGCAGCCCCGGGACTAGCTGGGAAGAGCAGTTCTTC
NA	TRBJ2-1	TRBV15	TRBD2	CATSRGAGVSYNEQFF	TGTGCCACCAGCAGAGGAGCGGGGGTTTCCTACAATGAGCAGTTCTTC
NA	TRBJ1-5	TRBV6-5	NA	CASSSYREGRQPQHF	TGTGCCAGCAGTTCCTACAGGGAAGGGCGTCAGCCCCAGCATTTT
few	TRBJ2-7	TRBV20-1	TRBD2	CSARDATSGRREQYF	TGCAGTGCTAGAGATGCGACTAGCGGGAGAAGGGAGCAGTACTTC
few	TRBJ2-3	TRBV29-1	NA	CSVGGGFTDTQYF	TGCAGCGTTGGGGGGGGCTTCACAGATACGCAGTATTTT
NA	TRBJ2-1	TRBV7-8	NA	CASSQRGRDEQFF	TGTGCCAGCAGCCAGAGAGGACGAGATGAGCAGTTCTTC
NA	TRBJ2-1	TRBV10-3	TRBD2	CAISEAGLGTYNEQFF	TGTGCCATCAGTGAGGCCGGACTAGGGACCTACAATGAGCAGTTCTTC
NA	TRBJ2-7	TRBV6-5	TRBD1	CAGSDGDRGSYEQYF	TGTGCCGGCAGCGACGGGGACAGGGGCTCCTACGAGCAGTACTTC
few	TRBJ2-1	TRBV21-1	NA	CASSKGGSGTTTSDPLNEQFF	TGTGCCAGCAGCAAAGGGGGCAGCGGGACTACTACTTCAGATCCCCTCAATGAGCAGTTCTTC
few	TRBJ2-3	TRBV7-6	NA	CASSLGQGFTDTQYF	TGTGCCAGCAGCTTGGGGCAGGGTTTTACAGATACGCAGTATTTT
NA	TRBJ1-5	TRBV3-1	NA	CASSQATGNQPQHF	TGTGCCAGCAGCCAAGCGACAGGTAATCAGCCCCAGCATTTT
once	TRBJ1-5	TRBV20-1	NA	CSASAPLGTSSNQPQHF	TGCAGTGCTAGTGCCCCTTTGGGGACATCTAGCAATCAGCCCCAGCATTTT
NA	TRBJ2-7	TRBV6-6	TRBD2	CASRPPGGSSYEQYF	TGTGCCAGCAGACCCCCGGGAGGGAGCTCCTACGAGCAGTACTTC
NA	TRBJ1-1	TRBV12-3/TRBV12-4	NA	CASRYENTEAFF	TGTGCCAGCCGGTACGAGAACACTGAAGCTTTCTTT
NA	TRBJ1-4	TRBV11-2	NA	CASSLGGLRGGEKLFF	TGTGCCAGCAGCTTAGGGGGTCTCCGTGGGGGTGAAAAACTGTTTTTT
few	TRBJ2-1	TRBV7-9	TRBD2	CASSPAWTSGNNEQFF	TGTGCCAGCAGCCCCGCTTGGACTAGCGGGAACAATGAGCAGTTCTTC
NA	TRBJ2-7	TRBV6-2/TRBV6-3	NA	CASRLTGKRYEQYF	TGTGCCAGCAGATTAACAGGGAAAAGGTACGAGCAGTACTTC
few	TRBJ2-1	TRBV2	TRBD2	CAVRLAGSREQFF	TGTGCCGTCAGACTAGCGGGATCTCGCGAGCAGTTCTTC
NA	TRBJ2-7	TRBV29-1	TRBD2	CSVSTSGSLPEQYF	TGCAGCGTTTCGACTAGCGGGAGCCTCCCCGAGCAGTACTTC
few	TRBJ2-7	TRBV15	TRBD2	CATSRVVTSGTYEQYF	TGTGCCACCAGCAGAGTTGTGACTAGCGGGACCTACGAGCAGTACTTC
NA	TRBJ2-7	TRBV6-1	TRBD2	CASRYSGVRYEQYF	TGTGCCAGCAGGTACAGCGGGGTCCGCTACGAGCAGTACTTC
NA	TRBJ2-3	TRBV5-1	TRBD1	CASSAGTGGSDTQYF	TGCGCCAGCAGCGCGGGGACAGGGGGAAGCGATACGCAGTATTTT
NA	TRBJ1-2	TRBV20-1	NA	CSARDHRSYGYTF	TGCAGTGCTAGAGATCACAGGTCCTATGGCTACACCTTC
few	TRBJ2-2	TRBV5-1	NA	CASSSKTSPNTGELFF	TGCGCCAGCAGCTCCAAGACGTCGCCGAACACCGGGGAGCTGTTTTTT
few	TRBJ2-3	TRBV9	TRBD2	CASSSIAGGTDTQYF	TGTGCCAGCAGCTCCATAGCGGGAGGGACAGATACGCAGTATTTT
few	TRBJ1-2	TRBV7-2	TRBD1	CASSLWGGTGGFGYTF	TGTGCCAGCAGCCTTTGGGGGGGCACAGGGGGATTTGGCTACACCTTC
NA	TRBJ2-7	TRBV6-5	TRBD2	CASSYSASGTYEQYF	TGTGCCAGCAGTTACTCGGCTAGCGGTACCTACGAGCAGTACTTC
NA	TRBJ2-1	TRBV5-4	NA	CASSLTKGNEQFF	TGTGCCAGCAGCTTGACGAAGGGGAATGAGCAGTTCTTC